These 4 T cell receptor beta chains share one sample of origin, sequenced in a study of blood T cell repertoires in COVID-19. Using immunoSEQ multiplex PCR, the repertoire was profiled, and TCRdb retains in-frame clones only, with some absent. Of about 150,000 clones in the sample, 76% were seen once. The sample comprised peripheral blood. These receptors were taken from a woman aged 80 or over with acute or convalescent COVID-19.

As DNA, the CDR3 is TGTGCCAGCAGCCCCGGACAGACTAATGAGCAGTTCTTC. Protein: CASSPGQTNEQFF. V is TRBV5-8 and J is TRBJ2-1; tentatively, D is TRBD1 (6 bases). The V gene lost 4 bases and the J gene lost 7 bases, with 12 bases spanning the gap. Germline CDR1 is SGHTS and CDR2 is YDEGEE. The CDR3 is 13 amino acids.

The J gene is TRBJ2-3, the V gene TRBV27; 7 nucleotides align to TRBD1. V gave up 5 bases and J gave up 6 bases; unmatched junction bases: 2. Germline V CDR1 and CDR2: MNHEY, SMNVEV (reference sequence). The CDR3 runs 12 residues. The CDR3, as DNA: TGTGCCAGCAGTGTGACAGGGGATACGCAGTATTTT. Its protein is CASSVTGDTQYF.

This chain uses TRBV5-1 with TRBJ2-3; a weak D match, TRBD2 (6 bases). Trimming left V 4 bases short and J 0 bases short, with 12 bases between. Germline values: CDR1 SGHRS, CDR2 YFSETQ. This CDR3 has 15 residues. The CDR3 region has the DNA TGCGCCAGCAGCCAAACCGGGACTAGCACAGATACGCAGTATTTT. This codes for CASSQTGTSTDTQYF.

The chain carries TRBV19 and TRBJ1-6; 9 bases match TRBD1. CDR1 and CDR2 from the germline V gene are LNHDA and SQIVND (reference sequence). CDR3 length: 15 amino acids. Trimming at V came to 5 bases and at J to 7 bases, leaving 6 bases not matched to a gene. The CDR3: CASSPQDRGNSPLHF. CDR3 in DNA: TGTGCCAGTAGTCCCCAGGACAGGGGAAATTCACCCCTCCACTTT.